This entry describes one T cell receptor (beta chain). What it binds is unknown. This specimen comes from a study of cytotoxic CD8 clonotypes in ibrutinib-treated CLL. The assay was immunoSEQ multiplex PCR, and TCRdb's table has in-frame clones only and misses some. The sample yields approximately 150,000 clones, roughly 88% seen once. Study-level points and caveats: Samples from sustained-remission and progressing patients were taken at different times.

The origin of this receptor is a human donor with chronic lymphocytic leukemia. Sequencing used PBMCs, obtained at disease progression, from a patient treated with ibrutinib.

For the CDR3, the DNA is TGTGCCAGCAGCTTCGCAGACAGGTCCGGTGGCACTGAAGCTTTCTTT. Its translation is CASSFADRSGGTEAFF. The chain combines TRBV7-9 with TRBJ1-1; D perhaps matches TRBD1 (6 bases). The CDR3 has 16 amino acids. Deletions cut 3 bases from V and 4 bases from J, with 18 bases between. The germline V gene encodes CDR1 SEHNR and CDR2 FQNEAQ (reference sequence).